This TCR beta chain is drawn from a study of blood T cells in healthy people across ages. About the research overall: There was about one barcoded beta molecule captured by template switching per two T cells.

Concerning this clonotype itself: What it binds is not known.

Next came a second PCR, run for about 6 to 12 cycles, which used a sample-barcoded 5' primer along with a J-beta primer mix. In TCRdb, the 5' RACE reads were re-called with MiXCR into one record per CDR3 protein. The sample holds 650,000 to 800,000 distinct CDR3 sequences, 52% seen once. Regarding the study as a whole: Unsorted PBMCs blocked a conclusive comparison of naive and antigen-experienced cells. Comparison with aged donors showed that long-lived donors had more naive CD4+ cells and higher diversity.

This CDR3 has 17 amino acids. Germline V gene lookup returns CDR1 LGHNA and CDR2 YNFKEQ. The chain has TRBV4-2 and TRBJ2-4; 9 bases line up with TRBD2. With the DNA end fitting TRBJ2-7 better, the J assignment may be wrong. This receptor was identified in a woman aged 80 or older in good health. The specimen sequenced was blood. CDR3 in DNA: TGTGCCAGCAGCCAAGAAGTCGCTAGCGGGGCATCCTACGAGCAGTACTTC. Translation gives CASSQEVASGASYEQYF.